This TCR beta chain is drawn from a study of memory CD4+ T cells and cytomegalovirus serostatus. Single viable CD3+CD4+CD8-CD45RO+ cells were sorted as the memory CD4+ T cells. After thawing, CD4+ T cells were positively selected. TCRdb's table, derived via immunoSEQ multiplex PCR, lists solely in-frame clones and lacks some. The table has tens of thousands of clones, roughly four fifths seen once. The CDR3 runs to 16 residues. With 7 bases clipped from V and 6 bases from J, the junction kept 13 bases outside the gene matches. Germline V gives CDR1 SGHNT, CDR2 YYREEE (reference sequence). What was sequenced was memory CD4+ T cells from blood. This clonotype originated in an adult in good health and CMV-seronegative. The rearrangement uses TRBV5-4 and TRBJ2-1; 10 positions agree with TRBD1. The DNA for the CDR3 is TGTGCCAGCGGGCGCTATGGGACAGGGGCCGGCAATGAGCAGTTCTTC. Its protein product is CASGRYGTGAGNEQFF.